One sample yielded the 27 T cell receptor beta chains listed below, sequenced in a study of PD-1 blockade in mismatch repair-deficient tumors. Method: immunoSEQ multiplex PCR; TCRdb's copy keeps in-frame clones and lacks some. The table lists approximately 100,000 clones, about 79% of them singletons, with about 6.3% in the top ten. The specimen was peripheral blood, collected about eight months after starting pembrolizumab. Receptors were obtained from an adult with mismatch repair-deficient cancer.

The chain links TRBV7-2 to TRBJ2-7; 10 bases fit TRBD2. CDR3 size: 15 residues. V shed 1 base, J shed 3 bases, and the junction held 3 bases outside the gene matches. From germline, CDR1 is SGHTA and CDR2 FQGNSA. CDR3 bases: TGTGCCAGCAGCTTAGTGGCTAGCGGGAGCTACGAGCAGTACTTC. Translation: CASSLVASGSYEQYF.

A single count supports this clone. The rearrangement uses TRBV7-9 and TRBJ1-5, with D perhaps TRBD1 (6 bases). Germline loops: CDR1 SEHNR, CDR2 FQNEAQ (reference sequence). The CDR3 loop spans 17 amino acids. Trimming left V 4 bases short and J 6 bases short, with 22 bases between. As DNA, the CDR3 is TGTGCCAGCAGCTCGGACTCGGTGAACAGGGACGGTCAGCCCCAGCATTTT. Translated: CASSSDSVNRDGQPQHF.

J is TRBJ2-7 and V is TRBV5-1, with D possibly being TRBD1 (6 bases). Per germline, CDR1 SGHRS and CDR2 YFSETQ. The CDR3 is 15 residues long. Deletions cut 0 bases from V and 5 bases from J, with 15 bases between. CDR3 region: CASSLAKRAGDEQYF. The CDR3 DNA reads as TGCGCCAGCAGCTTGGCCAAGAGGGCAGGGGACGAGCAGTACTTC.

This chain joins TRBV10-3 and TRBJ2-1, with 12 bases that match TRBD2. The germline V gene has CDR1 ENHRY and CDR2 SYGVKD. Unmatched junction bases numbered 6, after V lost 3 bases and J lost 6 bases. The CDR3 loop spans 16 amino acids. The DNA for the CDR3 is TGTGCCATCAGTGACCCTGGACTAGCGGGGCGCAATGAGCAGTTCTTC. It yields the protein CAISDPGLAGRNEQFF.

The chain combines TRBV30 with TRBJ2-7; D gene uncertain. CDR3 size: 14 residues. The V end lost 2 bases, the J end lost 0 bases, and 11 bases lay between the germline ends. CDR1 is GTSNPN and CDR2 is SVGIG in the germline V gene (reference sequence). CDR3: CAWSRQVNSYEQYF. In DNA form, the CDR3 reads TGTGCCTGGAGTCGGCAGGTCAACTCCTACGAGCAGTACTTC.

J is TRBJ2-5 and V is TRBV19, with TRBD1 matching over 7 bases. This CDR3 comprises 15 residues. The V gene end was trimmed by 5 bases and the J gene end by 2 bases; junction bases not matched to a gene: 8. Germline CDR1 LNHDA, CDR2 SQIVND (reference sequence). The CDR3 loop is CASSANRGWQETQYF. In DNA form, the CDR3 reads TGTGCCAGTAGTGCAAACAGGGGTTGGCAAGAGACCCAGTACTTC.

V usage is TRBV9 and J usage is TRBJ2-1; 8 positions agree with TRBD2. The V gene's germline CDR1 is SGDLS and CDR2 YYNGEE. The CDR3 is 14 amino acids. V trimming: 2 bases; J trimming: 5 bases; junction bases outside the gene matches: 3. In DNA form, the CDR3 reads TGTGCCAGCAGCGTCGCGGGAGGTGACAATGAGCAGTTCTTC. Residues: CASSVAGGDNEQFF.

This chain links TRBV11-2 with TRBJ2-2; no clear D. CDR3 length equals 12 residues. The V gene lost 5 bases and the J gene lost 10 bases, with 11 bases spanning the gap. Germline-derived CDR1 and CDR2 are SGHAT and FQNNGV. The CDR3 DNA reads as TGTGCCAGCAGCCAAATGCAAGAGGAGCTGTTTTTT. Its translation: CASSQMQEELFF.

V usage is TRBV19 and J usage is TRBJ1-1, with D unresolved. The CDR3 is 15 residues long. Looked up from germline, CDR1 is LNHDA and CDR2 is SQIVND (reference sequence). V lost 6 bases to trimming and J lost 0 bases, with 14 bases between them. CDR3 DNA sequence: TGTGCCAGTAGCGAGGTGGGGTATGTGAACACTGAAGCTTTCTTT. Its translation: CASSEVGYVNTEAFF.

The gene calls are TRBV19 and TRBJ1-2, with D perhaps matching TRBD1 (5 bases). Germline V gene data show CDR1 as LNHDA and CDR2 as SQIVND (reference sequence). The germline V and J ends were trimmed by 3 bases and 6 bases, with 11 bases remaining between them. This CDR3 is built from 13 residues. CDR3 sequence reads: CASSMEAGDGYTF. Written as DNA, the CDR3 is TGTGCCAGTAGTATGGAGGCGGGGGATGGCTACACCTTC.

The chain joins TRBV7-9 to TRBJ2-2, with 8 bases aligning to TRBD1. The trim removed 5 bases at V and 7 bases at J, leaving 9 bases unmatched. Germline V gene lookup returns CDR1 SEHNR and CDR2 FQNEAQ (reference sequence). The CDR3 covers 15 residues. Written as DNA, the CDR3 is TGTGCCAGCAGCCTCCGGACAGGGTGGAACGGGGAGCTGTTTTTT. Amino acids: CASSLRTGWNGELFF.

This clone was seen only a few times. This chain uses TRBV19 with TRBJ2-1; possible D gene TRBD1, 5 bases. CDR3 length: 11 residues. The V end was cut by 5 bases, the J end by 9 bases, with 8 bases between. Germline V gives CDR1 LNHDA, CDR2 SQIVND (reference sequence). The CDR3 sequence: CASSGAIEQFF. The CDR3 DNA reads as TGTGCCAGTAGTGGGGCAATTGAGCAGTTCTTC.

The chain has TRBV4-3 and TRBJ2-5; 13 nucleotides match TRBD2. The germline V gene encodes CDR1 LGHNA and CDR2 YSLEER. The V segment lost 3 bases and the J segment 0 bases; nucleotides outside the gene matches: 1. CDR3 size: 16 residues. The CDR3 sequence: CASSHGLAGDQETQYF. In DNA, the CDR3 is TGCGCCAGCAGCCACGGACTAGCGGGGGACCAAGAGACCCAGTACTTC.

The chain couples TRBV7-6 to TRBJ1-1; a possible D gene is TRBD1 (6 bases). The CDR3 is 15 amino acids. Germline V gene lookup returns CDR1 SGHVS and CDR2 FNYEAQ. V was trimmed by 3 bases and J by 2 bases, leaving 13 bases between them. CDR3 in amino acids: CASSFRAGTNTEAFF. The CDR3, as DNA: TGTGCCAGCAGCTTTCGGGCAGGGACAAACACTGAAGCTTTCTTT.

This clone has just a few counts. The chain joins TRBV6-5 to TRBJ2-7; unclear D gene. Trimming removed 4 bases from V and 4 bases from J, with 11 bases in between. From germline, CDR1 is MNHEY and CDR2 SVGAGI. The CDR3 sequence is 13 residues long. DNA for the CDR3: TGTGCCAGCAGTTCCTCCGTGGGTTACGAGCAGTACTTC. It specifies CASSSSVGYEQYF.

The chain couples TRBV5-4 to TRBJ1-3; 7 bases line up with TRBD1. This CDR3 contains 16 residues. Germline CDR1 is SGHNT and CDR2 is YYREEE (reference sequence). The J segment lost 7 bases and the V segment lost 6 bases, leaving 16 bases of the junction unmatched. For the CDR3, the DNA is TGTGCCAGCACCCGGGGGACGGCAGGGGGTTCGAACACCATATATTTT. Protein sequence: CASTRGTAGGSNTIYF.

The chain couples TRBV27 to TRBJ1-5, with 8 nucleotides matching TRBD1. The CDR3 runs to 18 residues. Germline CDR1 MNHEY, CDR2 SMNVEV (reference sequence). The J segment lost 0 bases and the V segment lost 4 bases, leaving 11 bases of the junction unmatched. In DNA, the CDR3 is TGTGCCAGCAGTTCTACCGGGACAGGACTTTATAGCAATCAGCCCCAGCATTTT. It is translated as CASSSTGTGLYSNQPQHF.

The chain links TRBV30 to TRBJ1-2; D gene ambiguous. CDR1 and CDR2 from the germline V gene are GTSNPN and SVGIG (reference sequence). Trimming pared 0 bases from V and 3 bases from J, leaving 14 bases between. CDR3 length equals 15 residues. Here the CDR3 reads CAWSVEGFVDYGYTF. CDR3 DNA sequence: TGTGCCTGGAGTGTAGAGGGCTTTGTGGACTATGGCTACACCTTC. The entire variable domain, with the rest obtained from reference TRBV30 and TRBJ1-2, is as follows: SQTIHQWPATLVQPVGSPLSLECTVEGTSNPNLYWYRQAAGRGLQLLFYSVGIGQISSEVPQNLSASRPQDRQFILSSKKLLLSDSGFYLCAWSVEGFVDYGYTFGSGTRLTVV.

The rearrangement joins TRBV14 to TRBJ2-1, with D possibly being TRBD2 (6 bases). The CDR3 totals 14 residues. Germline V gene data show CDR1 as SGHDN and CDR2 as FVKESK. V gave up 1 base and J gave up 8 bases, with 12 bases separating them. This CDR3 is CASSQVRRLDEQFF. The DNA of the CDR3 is TGTGCCAGCAGCCAAGTTCGCAGACTAGATGAGCAGTTCTTC.

This clone appeared many times. The chain employs TRBV5-1 and TRBJ1-1; D gene ambiguous. CDR1 is SGHRS, CDR2 YFSETQ, per germline. The length of the CDR3 is 14 residues. Trimming left V 2 bases short and J 1 base short, with 9 bases between. The CDR3 here is CASSFEIPNTEAFF. The CDR3, as DNA: TGCGCCAGCAGCTTTGAGATCCCGAACACTGAAGCTTTCTTT.

This chain connects TRBV7-9 to TRBJ1-4, with 10 nucleotides matching TRBD1. The CDR3 consists of 17 residues. V trimming: 2 bases; J trimming: 7 bases; junction bases outside the gene matches: 10. CDR1 is SEHNR, CDR2 FQNEAQ, per germline (reference sequence). The CDR3 region is CASSLWGRQGAFEKLFF. The DNA of the CDR3 is TGTGCCAGCAGCTTATGGGGCCGACAGGGGGCTTTTGAAAAACTGTTTTTT.

The count of this clone is one. CDR3: CASSSQGGSTDTQYF. DNA of the CDR3: TGTGCCAGCAGCTCCCAGGGAGGCTCCACAGATACGCAGTATTTT. V gene TRBV7-3 combines with J gene TRBJ2-3, with D maybe TRBD2 (6 bases). The CDR3 is 15 residues long. The ends were cut back, 4 bases at V and 2 bases at J, with 13 bases in the middle. Germline loops: CDR1 SGHTA, CDR2 FQGTGA.

The rearrangement links TRBV29-1 to TRBJ1-1, with a tentative D call TRBD1 (5 bases). V lost 7 bases and J 4 bases, leaving 16 bases between the germline ends. The CDR3 totals 13 residues. From germline, CDR1 is SQVTM and CDR2 ANQGSEA. Written as DNA, the CDR3 is TGCAGCGCCCTGGAGGGGCGGACCACTGAAGCTTTCTTT. Encoded protein: CSALEGRTTEAFF. The full variable domain, its missing parts supplied by reference TRBV29-1 and TRBJ1-1, is SAVISQKPSRDICQRGTSLTIQCQVDSQVTMMFWYRQQPGQSLTLIATANQGSEATYESGFVIDKFPISRPNLTFSTLTVSNMSPEDSSIYLCSALEGRTTEAFFGQGTRLTVV.

This clone was detected only a few times. The rearrangement joins TRBV12-5 to TRBJ1-5; no reliable D call. The V end lost 1 base, the J end lost 5 bases, and 0 bases lay between the germline ends. Germline values: CDR1 LGHNT, CDR2 FRNRAP. This CDR3 region has 11 residues. The CDR3 here is CASGLDQPQHF. The CDR3 DNA is TGTGCTAGTGGTTTGGATCAGCCCCAGCATTTT.

The rearrangement joins TRBV9 to TRBJ2-1; a weak D match, TRBD2 (6 bases). There are 15 residues in the CDR3. V was trimmed by 1 base and J by 7 bases, leaving 15 bases between them. The germline gives CDR1 SGDLS, CDR2 YYNGEE. CDR3 loop: CASSVTGLLKNEQFF. For the CDR3, the DNA is TGTGCCAGCAGCGTAACAGGACTACTCAAAAATGAGCAGTTCTTC.

The chain recombines TRBV11-3 with TRBJ1-5; maybe TRBD1 (6 bases). The CDR3 is 18 amino acids. CDR1 is SGHNT and CDR2 is YENEEA in the germline V gene. V lost 4 bases, J lost 4 bases, and 23 bases lay in between. CDR3 amino acids: CASSSRLGWGRGNQPQHF. The CDR3 DNA reads as TGTGCCAGCAGCTCTCGCTTGGGGTGGGGGCGAGGGAATCAGCCCCAGCATTTT.

The chain joins TRBV5-4 to TRBJ2-5; perhaps TRBD1 as D (7 bases). Germline CDR1 SGHNT, CDR2 YYREEE (reference sequence). The CDR3 is 17 amino acids. V was cut by 4 bases and J by 5 bases, with 24 bases left in between. Written as DNA, the CDR3 is TGTGCCAGCAGCCCCCCCACCGGGACAGCGGGCGGGGAGACCCAGTACTTC. Encoded protein: CASSPPTGTAGGETQYF.